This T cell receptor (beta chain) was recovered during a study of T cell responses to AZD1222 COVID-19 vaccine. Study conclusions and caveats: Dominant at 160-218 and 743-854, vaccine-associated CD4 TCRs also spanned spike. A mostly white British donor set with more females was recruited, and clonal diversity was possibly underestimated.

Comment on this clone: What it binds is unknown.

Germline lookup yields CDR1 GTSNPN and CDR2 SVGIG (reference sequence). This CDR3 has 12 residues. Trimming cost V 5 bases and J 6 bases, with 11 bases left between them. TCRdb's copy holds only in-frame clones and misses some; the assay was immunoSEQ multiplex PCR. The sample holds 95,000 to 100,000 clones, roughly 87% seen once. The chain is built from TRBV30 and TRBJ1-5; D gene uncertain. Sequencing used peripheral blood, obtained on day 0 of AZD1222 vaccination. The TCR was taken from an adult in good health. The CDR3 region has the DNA TGTGCCTGGGGGGAGGGTGGTCAGCCCCAGCATTTT. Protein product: CAWGEGGQPQHF.